The 10 T cell receptor beta chains listed next were all sequenced from one sample in a study of T cell changes during pregnancy in multiple sclerosis. TCRdb's table, derived via immunoSEQ multiplex PCR, lists solely in-frame clones and lacks some. The sample carries tens of thousands of clones, roughly nine tenths recorded once. The material sequenced was peripheral blood, taken in the second trimester of pregnancy. These receptors all stem from a female donor with multiple sclerosis, enrolled in a pregnancy study.

This chain links TRBV11-1 with TRBJ1-2; TRBD1 aligns across 7 bases. With 10 bases clipped from V and 4 bases from J, the junction kept 6 bases outside the gene matches. Per the germline V gene, CDR1 is SGHAT and CDR2 is FQDESV (reference sequence). The CDR3 contains 12 residues. In DNA, the CDR3 is TGTGCCACCACAGGGGAGACCTATGGCTACACCTTC. It specifies CATTGETYGYTF.

This sequence joins TRBV27 and TRBJ2-7; TRBD1 matches at 10 bases. The CDR3 loop spans 14 amino acids. Germline trimming cut 6 bases from V and 6 bases from J; bases unmatched to any gene: 8. Germline V gene data show CDR1 as MNHEY and CDR2 as SMNVEV (reference sequence). In nucleotides, the CDR3 is TGTGCCAGCAGGGTGACAGGGGGCTATAGCGAGCAGTACTTC. This sequence encodes CASRVTGGYSEQYF.

The chain recombines TRBV4-1 with TRBJ2-2, with D maybe TRBD1 (5 bases). The CDR3 is made up of 15 amino acids. CDR1 is MGHRA, CDR2 YSYEKL, per germline. V was pared by 2 bases and J by 4 bases, with 11 bases between. The DNA for the CDR3 is TGCGCCAGCAGCCAATTGGGGCTCGCCACCGGGGAGCTGTTTTTT. This sequence encodes CASSQLGLATGELFF.

The chain is built from TRBV19 and TRBJ2-1; 7 nucleotides agree with TRBD2. The CDR3 covers 15 residues. Germline V lookup: CDR1 LNHDA, CDR2 SQIVND (reference sequence). V shed 3 bases and J 8 bases; nucleotides not matched to a gene: 10. The CDR3 DNA reads as TGTGCCAGTAGTATTCCTTGGGGGGGAACGGATGAGCAGTTCTTC. Protein: CASSIPWGGTDEQFF.

Details on this clone: One end of the junction does not line up with germline, which may come from a read error. The gene calls are TRBV7-9 and TRBJ2-7, with D possibly TRBD1 on 6 matching bases. The CDR3 contains 13 residues. Germline CDR1 and CDR2: SEHNR and FQNEAQ (reference sequence). CDR3 DNA sequence: TGCGCCAGCAGCCCTCCAGGGGTCGACGAGCAGTACTTC. Translated: CASSPPGVDEQYF.

The chain uses TRBV9 and TRBJ1-1, with 9 positions matching TRBD1. This CDR3 has 17 amino acids. Germline V CDR1 and CDR2: SGDLS, YYNGEE. Unmatched junction bases numbered 9, after V lost 1 base and J lost 2 bases. The CDR3 region has the DNA TGTGCCAGCAGCGTATCAGGGACAGGGACTATTAACACTGAAGCTTTCTTT. It encodes CASSVSGTGTINTEAFF.

The chain carries TRBV28 and TRBJ2-2, with TRBD2 identical over 8 bases. Trimming at V came to 7 bases and at J to 6 bases, leaving 13 bases not matched to a gene. The CDR3 is 16 residues long. Germline-derived CDR1 and CDR2 are MDHEN and SYDVKM. The CDR3 region has the DNA TGTGCCAGCAATGCAATGGTCGGGGGGGGCCCCGGGGAGCTGTTTTTT. Encoded protein: CASNAMVGGGPGELFF.

The chain is built from TRBV7-9 and TRBJ2-2; D is perhaps TRBD2 (5 bases). The CDR3 covers 14 residues. V was cut by 2 bases and J by 6 bases, with 10 bases left in between. CDR1 and CDR2 from the germline V gene are SEHNR and FQNEAQ (reference sequence). The CDR3 is CASSLLASAGELFF. In DNA, the CDR3 is TGTGCCAGCAGCTTATTAGCGTCGGCCGGGGAGCTGTTTTTT.

J is TRBJ2-5 and V is TRBV7-5; the D call in the table, TRBD2, was not verified against the DNA. TRBV7-5 is recorded as a pseudogene. This CDR3 comprises 14 residues. CDR3 sequence (DNA): TGTGTCAGAAGCTTAGACGGGAGCGTTGAGACCCAGTACTTC. Its protein product is CVRSLDGSVETQYF.

The chain joins TRBV5-4 to TRBJ2-3, with 14 bases that match TRBD2. With V trimmed by 4 bases and J by 0 bases, 7 bases remained unmatched. Germline CDR1 SGHNT, CDR2 YYREEE (reference sequence). This CDR3 contains 18 residues. CDR3 coding DNA: TGTGCCAGCAGCCCTCGACTAGCGGGGGGGCCGAGCACAGATACGCAGTATTTT. Translated: CASSPRLAGGPSTDTQYF.